The TCR beta chain under discussion was sequenced for a study of T cell repertoires in cytomegalovirus infection. Study context: The public TCR beta signatures pointed to both CMV infection and matching HLA type.

TCRdb ran MiXCR on the reads and lists one entry per CDR3 protein. The repertoire holds some 390,000 distinct CDR3 sequences, with roughly 18% as singletons. Notes on the study in general: Dominating the ex vivo response were TCR beta clonotypes that were CMV-specific and HLA-C-restricted. The study identified carriers of CMV plus the relevant HLA from cumulative public TCR beta family frequency.

The CDR3 sequence is 14 residues long. The V end was cut by 6 bases, the J end by 2 bases, with 14 bases between. Germline V gene lookup returns CDR1 SGHTA and CDR2 FQGNSA. This clonotype was seen repeatedly, ten times or more. Its target is not known. The sequence derives from a human donor in good health (CMV status not recorded). Some clones in this sample may be carry-over from other donors' samples. Sequencing input: PBMCs. The V gene is TRBV7-2, the J gene TRBJ2-7, with a weak D call TRBD2 (6 bases). CDR3 bases: TGTGCCAGCAGTCTTACTAGCCTTACCTACGAGCAGTACTTC. It translates to CASSLTSLTYEQYF.